These T cell receptor beta chains were read from a single sample in a study of OX40 agonist ivuxolimab in advanced cancers. Repertoires were generated with immunoSEQ multiplex PCR, while TCRdb's copy carries only in-frame clones and drops some. The sample consists of about 50,000 clones, more than 70% of them appearing once. The sequences come from CD4+ or CD8+ T cells sorted from blood, collected in a trial of the OX40 agonist ivuxolimab. The receptors here all came from an adult with an advanced solid tumor such as melanoma, head and neck, liver or kidney cancer. Both conserved end residues are part of each CDR3. The order of the fields is D gene, V gene, clone size, J gene, CDR3 DNA, CDR3 protein. The D gene is left open where the match is weak. A row's size may be missing; if present it is once, few, many or a size class.

>NA|TRBV7-2|NA|TRBJ2-1
TGTGCCAGCAGCCCCCGGGGTGTATACAATGAGCAGTTCTTC
CASSPRGVYNEQFF
>TRBD1|TRBV4-1|NA|TRBJ2-7
TGCGCCAGCAGCCAAGTTCGACAGGGTATCTACGAGCAGTACTTC
CASSQVRQGIYEQYF
>NA|TRBV5-1|NA|TRBJ1-2
TGCGCCAGCAGCTTGTTGGGGGCGGAGTATGGCTACACCTTC
CASSLLGAEYGYTF
>NA|TRBV7-9|NA|TRBJ2-2
TGTGCCAGCAGCCGGACAGAGCGGACCGGGGAGCTGTTTTTT
CASSRTERTGELFF
>NA|TRBV29-1|NA|TRBJ2-6
TGCAGCGTTTACTCTGGGGCCAACGTCCTGACTTTC
CSVYSGANVLTF
>TRBD1|TRBV27|NA|TRBJ2-7
TGTGCCAGCAGTCATACGGGACAGACCTACGAGCAGTACTTC
CASSHTGQTYEQYF
>NA|TRBV13|NA|TRBJ2-1
TGTGCCAGCAGCACAGGGTATGAGCAGTTCTTC
CASSTGYEQFF
>TRBD1|TRBV6-1|NA|TRBJ2-4
TGTGCCAGCAGTGAAGGGGACAGGGAGTATTACTACATTCAGTACTTC
CASSEGDREYYYIQYF
>NA|TRBV11-3|once|TRBJ2-5
TGTGCCAGCAGCTCCTTCTTGGAGGGGACCCAGTACTTC
CASSSFLEGTQYF
>TRBD2|TRBV4-1|NA|TRBJ2-1
TGCGCCAGCAGCCAGAGGGCTAGCGGGAGTAGGGATGAGCAGTTCTTC
CASSQRASGSRDEQFF
>NA|TRBV28|NA|TRBJ2-5
TGTGCCAGCAGTCCAGACAGCCAAGAGACCCAGTACTTC
CASSPDSQETQYF
>NA|TRBV6-4|NA|TRBJ2-5
TGTGCCAGCAGTCCATTTGGGGGGGGGCCTGAAGAGACCCAGTACTTC
CASSPFGGGPEETQYF
>TRBD2|TRBV18|NA|TRBJ2-3
TGTGCCAGCACCCCCCGGGAGCGGGGGATTGCAGATACGCAGTATTTT
CASTPRERGIADTQYF
>NA|TRBV5-5|NA|TRBJ2-3
TGTGCCAGCAGCTGGGAGGAAGCAGATACGCAGTATTTT
CASSWEEADTQYF
>NA|TRBV27|once|TRBJ2-3
TGTGCCAGCAGTTTATCCCCACGAGCGGTTAGCACAGATACGCAGTATTTT
CASSLSPRAVSTDTQYF
>NA|TRBV6-5|NA|TRBJ1-1
TGTGCCAGCAGGGCCTCGGGAGTCACTGAAGCTTTCTTT
CASRASGVTEAFF
>TRBD1|TRBV28|NA|TRBJ1-4
TGTGCCAGCGGAATCTTTATAACAGGGGAGGTAACTAATGAAAAACTGTTTTTT
CASGIFITGEVTNEKLFF
>TRBD2|TRBV6-5|NA|TRBJ2-1
TGTGCCAGCATTCGGACTAGCGGGAGGGACAATGAGCAGTTCTTC
CASIRTSGRDNEQFF
>NA|TRBV5-4|NA|TRBJ1-2
TGTGCCAGCAGCGGCCCACTAGACCCCGAGAGCTATGGCTACACCTTC
CASSGPLDPESYGYTF
>TRBD1|TRBV28|NA|TRBJ1-2
TGTGCCAGCAGGGAGGGGGCTAAGGGTCACTATGGCTACACCTTC
CASREGAKGHYGYTF
>NA|TRBV4-3|NA|TRBJ2-6
TGCGCCAGCAGCCAAGAAGAAGGAGTTGGGGCCAACGTCCTGACTTTC
CASSQEEGVGANVLTF
>NA|TRBV7-9|NA|TRBJ1-1
TGTGCCAGCAGCTTAATGGGTTCTGAAGCTTTCTTT
CASSLMGSEAFF
>TRBD2|TRBV29-1|NA|TRBJ2-1
TGCAGCGTTGAACCCTGGACTAGCGGGAGGGCCAATGAGCAGTTCTTC
CSVEPWTSGRANEQFF
>TRBD1|TRBV4-1|NA|TRBJ2-7
TGCGCCAGCAGCGACAGGGACGGGCCCTACGAGCAGTACTTC
CASSDRDGPYEQYF
>NA|TRBV5-1|NA|TRBJ2-2
TGCGCCAGCAGCGGGGGCACCGGGGAGCTGTTTTTT
CASSGGTGELFF
>TRBD1|TRBV6-6|NA|TRBJ2-5
TGTGCCAGCACCTACGCCCCGACAGGGGAAGAGACCCAGTACTTC
CASTYAPTGEETQYF
>NA|TRBV28|NA|TRBJ2-2
TGTGCCAGCAGTTTTAGCGGAACGAACACCGGGGAGCTGTTTTTT
CASSFSGTNTGELFF
>TRBD2|TRBV5-5|NA|TRBJ2-7
TGTGCCAGCAGCTTGGAATTAGCGGGAGGACGGGCCGAGCAGTACTTC
CASSLELAGGRAEQYF
>NA|TRBV29-1|NA|TRBJ1-2
TGCAGCGTTGTGGGGGCACCTGGCTACACCTTC
CSVVGAPGYTF
>TRBD1|TRBV6-5|NA|TRBJ1-1
TGTGCCAGCAGTTACCAGGGGGCCGAAGCTTTCTTT
CASSYQGAEAFF
>NA|TRBV11-3|NA|TRBJ2-7
TGTGCCAGCAGCTCGGGGACATCTGCCTACGAGCAGTACTTC
CASSSGTSAYEQYF
>NA|TRBV4-1|once|TRBJ2-2
TGCGCCAGCAGCCATTCGGGCACCGGGGAGCTGTTTTTT
CASSHSGTGELFF